A selection of T cell receptor beta chains follows, all from one sample in a study of blood T cells in healthy people across ages. TCRdb itself ran the 5' RACE reads through MiXCR, one entry per CDR3 protein. Here the sample spans around 1.1 million distinct CDR3 sequences, less than 45% being singletons. Sample: blood. Every receptor here comes from a man aged 18 to 29 in good health. Both conserved end residues are part of each CDR3. D genes are given only for firm matches. Size tells how often a clone was seen (once, few, many) or the class of an expanded clone, and some rows leave it out.

clone_size: few
j_call: TRBJ1-1
v_call: TRBV20-1
d_call: TRBD1
cdr3_aa: CSARSAGGSTEAFF
cdr3_nt: TGCAGTGCTAGATCCGCAGGGGGCTCCACTGAAGCTTTCTTT

clone_size: few
j_call: TRBJ1-2
v_call: TRBV20-1
d_call: -
cdr3_aa: CSARDGDLGALYGYTF
cdr3_nt: TGCAGTGCTAGAGATGGGGACTTAGGGGCCCTCTATGGCTACACCTTC

clone_size: -
j_call: TRBJ2-5
v_call: TRBV4-1
d_call: -
cdr3_aa: CASSQGRLETYQETQYF
cdr3_nt: TGCGCCAGCAGCCAGGGTAGACTAGAAACGTACCAAGAGACCCAGTACTTC

clone_size: -
j_call: TRBJ1-4
v_call: TRBV20-1
d_call: -
cdr3_aa: CSASADGGREKLFF
cdr3_nt: TGCAGTGCTAGTGCTGACGGGGGTCGGGAAAAACTGTTTTTT

clone_size: -
j_call: TRBJ1-5
v_call: TRBV5-1
d_call: TRBD1
cdr3_aa: CASSLGTENQPQHF
cdr3_nt: TGCGCCAGCAGCCTAGGGACAGAGAATCAGCCCCAGCATTTT

clone_size: once
j_call: TRBJ1-5
v_call: TRBV6-1
d_call: TRBD1
cdr3_aa: CASTAGQGGQPQHF
cdr3_nt: TGTGCCAGCACCGCAGGACAGGGAGGTCAGCCCCAGCATTTT

clone_size: -
j_call: TRBJ2-3
v_call: TRBV12-3/TRBV12-4
d_call: -
cdr3_aa: CASSRVIGLNTDTQYF
cdr3_nt: TGTGCCAGCAGCCGCGTGATCGGACTTAACACAGATACGCAGTATTTT

clone_size: once
j_call: TRBJ2-2
v_call: TRBV2
d_call: TRBD2
cdr3_aa: CASMAGGLNTGVLFF
cdr3_nt: TGTGCCAGCATGGCGGGGGGGCTCAACACCGGGGTCCTGTTTTTT

clone_size: many
j_call: TRBJ2-6
v_call: TRBV4-2
d_call: -
cdr3_aa: CASSQDSLSGANVLTF
cdr3_nt: TGTGCCAGCAGCCAAGACTCCCTCTCTGGGGCCAACGTCCTGACTTTC

clone_size: -
j_call: TRBJ2-1
v_call: TRBV4-3
d_call: -
cdr3_aa: CASSQVLQGPNEQFF
cdr3_nt: TGCGCCAGCAGCCAAGTCCTCCAGGGACCCAATGAGCAGTTCTTC

clone_size: -
j_call: TRBJ2-5
v_call: TRBV12-3/TRBV12-4
d_call: TRBD2
cdr3_aa: CASYGTSGGDDQETQYF
cdr3_nt: TGTGCCAGCTATGGGACTAGCGGGGGCGACGACCAAGAGACCCAGTACTTC

clone_size: many
j_call: TRBJ2-1
v_call: TRBV13
d_call: -
cdr3_aa: CASSLRMNEQFF
cdr3_nt: TGTGCCAGCAGCTTAAGGATGAATGAGCAGTTCTTC

clone_size: -
j_call: TRBJ2-5
v_call: TRBV7-3
d_call: -
cdr3_aa: CASSPNSDQGETQYF
cdr3_nt: TGTGCCAGCAGTCCTAATTCCGACCAGGGGGAGACCCAGTACTTC

clone_size: few
j_call: TRBJ1-4
v_call: TRBV28
d_call: -
cdr3_aa: CASSLPRGSGEKLFF
cdr3_nt: TGTGCCAGCAGTTTACCCCGTGGCAGCGGGGAAAAACTGTTTTTT

clone_size: -
j_call: TRBJ2-7
v_call: TRBV5-6
d_call: -
cdr3_aa: CAGSVYNEQYF
cdr3_nt: TGTGCCGGCAGCGTATACAATGAGCAGTACTTC

clone_size: -
j_call: TRBJ1-6
v_call: TRBV6-6
d_call: TRBD1
cdr3_aa: CASRTKTGGNSPLHF
cdr3_nt: TGTGCCAGCAGAACCAAGACAGGGGGAAATTCACCCCTCCACTTT

clone_size: -
j_call: TRBJ2-2
v_call: TRBV12-3/TRBV12-4
d_call: -
cdr3_aa: CASRRDKYTGELFF
cdr3_nt: TGTGCCAGCAGGCGGGACAAATACACCGGGGAGCTGTTTTTT

clone_size: -
j_call: TRBJ2-1
v_call: TRBV12-3/TRBV12-4
d_call: -
cdr3_aa: CASSLVTDLGNEQFF
cdr3_nt: TGTGCCAGCAGTTTAGTGACAGATTTGGGAAATGAGCAGTTCTTC

clone_size: few
j_call: TRBJ1-1
v_call: TRBV9
d_call: TRBD1
cdr3_aa: CASSAGTVQNTEAFF
cdr3_nt: TGTGCCAGCAGCGCCGGGACAGTTCAGAACACTGAAGCTTTCTTT

clone_size: -
j_call: TRBJ2-2
v_call: TRBV4-3
d_call: TRBD1
cdr3_aa: CASSQDSGQANTGELFF
cdr3_nt: TGCGCCAGCAGCCAAGATTCTGGACAGGCTAACACCGGGGAGCTGTTTTTT

clone_size: -
j_call: TRBJ2-3
v_call: TRBV12-3/TRBV12-4
d_call: -
cdr3_aa: CASSPSESNTQYF
cdr3_nt: TGTGCCAGCAGTCCCTCAGAATCAAATACGCAGTATTTT

clone_size: few
j_call: TRBJ1-4
v_call: TRBV19
d_call: -
cdr3_aa: CASSILWTGTTNEKLFF
cdr3_nt: TGTGCCAGTAGTATACTGTGGACGGGCACAACTAATGAAAAACTGTTTTTT

clone_size: -
j_call: TRBJ2-4
v_call: TRBV28
d_call: -
cdr3_aa: CASSLGLAVENIQYF
cdr3_nt: TGTGCCAGCTCCTTAGGTCTAGCCGTTGAAAACATTCAGTACTTC

clone_size: many
j_call: TRBJ2-3
v_call: TRBV9
d_call: -
cdr3_aa: CASSTRDRSTDTQYF
cdr3_nt: TGTGCCAGCAGCACCCGGGACCGAAGCACAGATACGCAGTATTTT

clone_size: -
j_call: TRBJ1-2
v_call: TRBV3-1
d_call: -
cdr3_aa: CASSQDASLGYGYTF
cdr3_nt: TGTGCCAGCAGCCAAGATGCCAGCCTCGGCTATGGCTACACCTTC

clone_size: -
j_call: TRBJ2-2
v_call: TRBV20-1
d_call: -
cdr3_aa: CSTGRAITGELFF
cdr3_nt: TGCAGTACGGGCAGGGCTATCACCGGGGAGCTGTTTTTT

clone_size: -
j_call: TRBJ1-3
v_call: TRBV13
d_call: -
cdr3_aa: CASTPGWGSGNTIYF
cdr3_nt: TGTGCCAGCACCCCGGGGTGGGGCTCTGGAAACACCATATATTTT

clone_size: -
j_call: TRBJ2-3
v_call: TRBV18
d_call: TRBD1
cdr3_aa: CASSPPTGSRDTKYF
cdr3_nt: TGTGCCAGCTCACCACCGACAGGGTCAAGGGATACGAAGTATTTT

clone_size: many
j_call: TRBJ2-1
v_call: TRBV7-3
d_call: -
cdr3_aa: CASSPALSEGGFNEQFF
cdr3_nt: TGTGCCAGCAGCCCCGCCTTAAGCGAAGGCGGTTTTAATGAGCAGTTCTTC

clone_size: few
j_call: TRBJ2-6
v_call: TRBV20-1
d_call: TRBD1
cdr3_aa: CSASARGKGANVLTF
cdr3_nt: TGCAGTGCTAGTGCCAGGGGGAAAGGGGCCAACGTCCTGACTTTC

clone_size: -
j_call: TRBJ2-7
v_call: TRBV5-1
d_call: -
cdr3_aa: CASSLERLPYEQYF
cdr3_nt: TGCGCCAGCAGCTTGGAAAGGTTGCCCTACGAGCAGTACTTC

clone_size: -
j_call: TRBJ1-4
v_call: TRBV4-3
d_call: -
cdr3_aa: CASSQDRGASTNEKLFF
cdr3_nt: TGCGCCAGCAGCCAAGATCGCGGAGCCAGTACTAATGAAAAACTGTTTTTT

clone_size: once
j_call: TRBJ1-2
v_call: TRBV20-1
d_call: -
cdr3_aa: CSAIGAGGLNYGYTF
cdr3_nt: TGCAGTGCTATCGGGGCGGGAGGGCTTAACTATGGCTACACCTTC

clone_size: few
j_call: TRBJ2-1
v_call: TRBV5-1
d_call: TRBD2
cdr3_aa: CASSLDSSLAGLYNEQFF
cdr3_nt: TGCGCCAGCAGCTTAGACTCTTCCCTAGCGGGGCTATACAATGAGCAGTTCTTC